These 23 T cell receptor beta chains were all obtained from the same sample, sequenced in a study of regulatory T cells in long-lasting Graves disease. Building the TCR beta libraries relied on iRepertoire HTBI primers, and CDR3 regions underwent Arm-PCR. MiXCR, run by TCRdb on the multiplex PCR reads, gives a single entry per CDR3 protein. The sample consists of around 500,000 distinct CDR3 sequences, less than 25% of them appearing once. Specified time point: persistent/refractory GD, antithyroid drugs over 5 years with positive TRAb. Extracted PBMC RNA gave rise to the TCR library. The specimen was peripheral blood mononuclear cells (PBMCs), collected when the disease was refractory, from a patient treated with antithyroid drugs. All receptors derive from a female donor with Graves disease.

V is TRBV5-1 and J is TRBJ2-7; 10 bases are a match to TRBD2. Germline trimming cut 0 bases from V and 2 bases from J; bases unmatched to any gene: 20. Germline CDR1 is SGHRS and CDR2 is YFSETQ. The CDR3 length is 21 residues. CDR3 residues: CASSLVSLSGRRDLFTYEQYF. CDR3 DNA sequence: TGCGCCAGCAGCTTGGTGAGCCTTAGCGGGAGGCGGGATCTCTTCACCTACGAGCAGTACTTC.

This clonotype came up a few times. The rearrangement links TRBV28 to TRBJ1-5; TRBD1 might be the D (6 bases). V was pared by 4 bases and J by 1 base, with 17 bases between. The CDR3 spans 17 residues. Per the germline V gene, CDR1 is MDHEN and CDR2 is SYDVKM. CDR3 sequence: CASSWFTGGGSNQPQHF. CDR3 coding DNA: TGTGCCAGCAGTTGGTTTACGGGGGGCGGAAGCAATCAGCCCCAGCATTTT.

The chain employs TRBV7-6 and TRBJ2-5; maybe TRBD1 (6 bases). This CDR3 has 13 residues. V was clipped by 3 bases and J by 5 bases, with 10 bases between them. Per the germline V gene, CDR1 is SGHVS and CDR2 is FNYEAQ. CDR3 loop: CASSFGQIETQYF. The DNA of the CDR3 is TGTGCCAGCAGCTTTGGACAGATTGAGACCCAGTACTTC.

This clonotype was detected ten times or more. The V gene is TRBV28, the J gene TRBJ1-5, with D perhaps matching TRBD1 (6 bases). V lost 7 bases, J lost 11 bases, and 12 bases lay in between. The CDR3 is made up of 11 amino acids. CDR1 is MDHEN, CDR2 SYDVKM, per germline. Here the CDR3 DNA reads TGTGCCAGCAACGGGGAGGGGGCCCAGCATTTT. It codes for CASNGEGAQHF.

The CDR3 protein is CTSSSGTSGIYEQYF. CDR3 nucleotide sequence: TGTACCAGCAGCTCAGGGACTAGCGGGATCTACGAGCAGTACTTC. The genes are TRBV7-2 and TRBJ2-7; TRBD2 matches at 13 bases. With V trimmed by 4 bases and J by 3 bases, 3 bases remained unmatched. This CDR3 contains 15 residues. Germline loops: CDR1 SGHTA, CDR2 FQGNSA.

This clonotype was counted between two and nine times. The gene calls are TRBV10-3 and TRBJ2-7; 7 bases fit TRBD2. CDR1 is ENHRY and CDR2 is SYGVKD in the germline V gene. This CDR3 region has 14 residues. Trimming cost V 8 bases and J 5 bases; bases outside gene matches: 12. CDR3 sequence (DNA): TGTGCCATCCGAACGACTGGCGGGAGCAACGAGCAGTACTTC. As protein: CAIRTTGGSNEQYF.

The V gene is TRBV19, the J gene TRBJ2-7; 13 nucleotides match TRBD2. The germline gives CDR1 LNHDA, CDR2 SQIVND (reference sequence). Losses at the gene ends were 6 bases for V and 4 bases for J; bases not matched to a gene: 6. This CDR3 spans 15 amino acids. DNA of the CDR3: TGTGCCAGTAGCTGGGGGACTAGCGGGGATTACGAGCAGTACTTC. Amino acid sequence: CASSWGTSGDYEQYF.

This clonotype showed up many times. This chain connects TRBV20-1 to TRBJ2-5; D is possibly TRBD1 (6 bases). CDR3 length equals 11 residues. Trimming left V 5 bases short and J 5 bases short, with 9 bases between. The germline V gene encodes CDR1 DFQATT and CDR2 SNEGSKA (reference sequence). CDR3 sequence reads: CSAYRVETQYF. In DNA form, the CDR3 reads TGCAGTGCTTACAGGGTCGAGACCCAGTACTTC.

This clonotype was counted ten times or more. V gene TRBV6-1 combines with J gene TRBJ2-7; 10 bases match TRBD2. V shed 6 bases, J shed 1 base, and the junction held 6 bases outside the gene matches. The CDR3 covers 15 residues. Germline loops: CDR1 MNHNS, CDR2 SASEGT. The CDR3 spells CASSPGLAISYEQYF. DNA for the CDR3: TGTGCCAGCAGCCCGGGACTAGCGATATCCTACGAGCAGTACTTC.

This clonotype has more than one count but fewer than ten. The chain combines TRBV6-6 with TRBJ2-1, with D perhaps matching TRBD2 (6 bases). Trimming shortened V by 0 bases and J by 6 bases, and 9 bases separated the two germline ends. The CDR3 totals 14 residues. From germline, CDR1 is MNHNY and CDR2 SVGAGI (reference sequence). The CDR3 DNA sequence: TGTGCCAGCAGTTACTCTAGCGGAGTCAATGAGCAGTTCTTC. This gives the protein CASSYSSGVNEQFF.

This clonotype was found a few times. This rearrangement joins TRBV20-1 to TRBJ2-2; D uncertain. Germline V gives CDR1 DFQATT, CDR2 SNEGSKA (reference sequence). V was pared by 3 bases and J by 3 bases, with 8 bases between. This CDR3 is built from 13 residues. As DNA, the CDR3 is TGCAGTGCTAGTTCAGGAGACACCGGGGAGCTGTTTTTT. Encoded protein: CSASSGDTGELFF.

Ten or more counts support this clonotype. J is TRBJ2-5 and V is TRBV3-1; D is perhaps TRBD1 or TRBD2 (5 bases each). V lost 1 base and J lost 3, with 12 bases in between. This CDR3 has 15 amino acids. Looked up from germline, CDR1 is LGHDT and CDR2 is YNNKEL (reference sequence). The CDR3 region is CASSQGPRGEETQYF. In nucleotides, the CDR3 is TGTGCCAGCAGCCAAGGACCCAGAGGGGAAGAGACCCAGTACTTC.

This clonotype was seen repeatedly, ten times or more. The chain links TRBV29-1 to TRBJ2-7; a possible D gene is TRBD1 (5 bases). The V and J ends lost 7 bases and 2 bases respectively, with 18 bases between them. Germline CDR1 SQVTM, CDR2 ANQGSEA. The CDR3 sequence is 14 residues long. The CDR3 protein is CSATGHLNTYEQYF. The CDR3, as DNA: TGCAGCGCTACCGGACACCTTAACACCTACGAGCAGTACTTC.

This clonotype was seen ten or more times. This chain joins TRBV28 and TRBJ1-1, with TRBD1 as a possible D gene (6 bases). CDR3 size: 14 residues. Trimming removed 7 bases from V and 1 base from J, with 13 bases in between. The germline V gene encodes CDR1 MDHEN and CDR2 SYDVKM. The CDR3 sequence is CASTARGGNTEAFF. The CDR3 DNA sequence: TGTGCCAGCACCGCCCGAGGGGGGAACACTGAAGCTTTCTTT.

The J gene is TRBJ2-7, the V gene TRBV27; 11 bases align to TRBD1. The CDR3 is 16 residues long. Trimming removed 6 bases from V and 3 bases from J; junction bases left unmatched: 10. Germline CDR1 and CDR2: MNHEY and SMNVEV (reference sequence). The CDR3 reads CASSPAKGQGVYEQYF. The CDR3 nucleotides read TGTGCCAGCAGCCCGGCCAAGGGACAGGGGGTCTACGAGCAGTACTTC.

CDR3 sequence reads: CSADGGINSYEQYF. CDR3 sequence (DNA): TGCAGTGCTGACGGGGGCATCAACTCCTACGAGCAGTACTTC. The V call is TRBV20-1, the J call TRBJ2-7; D may match TRBD1 or TRBD2 (6 bases each). Germline CDR1 and CDR2: DFQATT and SNEGSKA (reference sequence). The CDR3 runs to 14 residues. Trimming left V 5 bases short and J 0 bases short, with 14 bases between.

This sequence joins TRBV9 and TRBJ1-4; D gene ambiguous. V lost 0 bases to trimming and J lost 4 bases, with 4 bases between them. Germline CDR1 and CDR2: SGDLS and YYNGEE. CDR3 length equals 13 residues. The CDR3 here is CASSVDDNEKLFF. CDR3 in DNA: TGTGCCAGCAGCGTAGACGATAATGAAAAACTGTTTTTT.

This clonotype was observed a few times. V is TRBV5-6 and J is TRBJ2-7; 13 bases are a match to TRBD2. The CDR3 covers 14 residues. Germline loops: CDR1 SGHDT, CDR2 YYEEEE. With V trimmed by 4 bases and J by 5 bases, 3 bases remained unmatched. The CDR3 loop reads CASSRLAGGHEQYF. The CDR3 bases are TGTGCCAGCAGCCGACTAGCGGGAGGACACGAGCAGTACTTC.

This clonotype was counted a few times. This chain links TRBV20-1 with TRBJ2-5; D is possibly TRBD1 or TRBD2 (5 bases each). This CDR3 spans 14 amino acids. The germline V gene has CDR1 DFQATT and CDR2 SNEGSKA (reference sequence). The germline V and J ends were trimmed by 4 bases and 4 bases, with 16 bases remaining between them. CDR3 DNA sequence: TGCAGTGCTATGACGGGACGGCATGGAGAGACCCAGTACTTC. Residues: CSAMTGRHGETQYF.

This clonotype was seen at least ten times. This chain links TRBV2 with TRBJ1-5, with 8 bases matching TRBD1. Germline assignment: CDR1 SNHLY and CDR2 FYNNEI. The length of the CDR3 is 12 residues. Trimming took 6 bases from V and 7 from J; bases not matched to a gene: 2. The CDR3: CASRGTGQPQHF. In DNA, the CDR3 is TGTGCCAGCAGGGGGACAGGACAGCCCCAGCATTTT.

This clonotype has only a few counts. A much larger clone differs from this one at a single base, so this may be a read error. The J gene is TRBJ1-5, the V gene TRBV7-9; D gene uncertain. This CDR3 has 13 amino acids. Trimming left V 2 bases short and J 5 bases short, with 7 bases between. In germline, CDR1 is SEHNR, CDR2 FQNEAQ (reference sequence). Here the CDR3 DNA reads TGTGCCAGCAGCTTAAGGTCGGATCAGCCCCAGCATTTT. As protein: CASSLRSDQPQHF.

A few counts support this clonotype. The chain recombines TRBV11-2 with TRBJ2-1; 8 bases match TRBD2. V shed 1 base and J 6 bases; nucleotides not matched to a gene: 14. The CDR3 has 18 amino acids. Per the germline V gene, CDR1 is SGHAT and CDR2 is FQNNGV. CDR3 amino acids: CASSLGKGGRSFGNEQFF. CDR3 in DNA: TGTGCCAGCAGCTTAGGAAAGGGCGGGAGGTCCTTCGGCAATGAGCAGTTCTTC.

The chain's CDR3 is CSATPERTGDTQYF. CDR3 nucleotides: TGCAGTGCTACCCCGGAGCGTACAGGGGATACGCAGTATTTT. The V and J genes are TRBV20-1 and TRBJ2-3; D may be TRBD1 (6 bases). The CDR3 covers 14 residues. Germline V gives CDR1 DFQATT, CDR2 SNEGSKA (reference sequence). V lost 4 bases and J lost 6, with 17 bases in between.